This TCR beta chain was sequenced during a study of blood T cell repertoires in COVID-19. About the research overall: Acute and convalescent COVID-19 samples came from the United States, Italy and Spain.

Clones were read by immunoSEQ multiplex PCR, and TCRdb kept only the in-frame ones, dropping some. Found here are tens of thousands of clones, 84% of them singletons; the top ten hold approximately 7.1%. The germline gives CDR1 LNHDA, CDR2 SQIVND (reference sequence). CDR3 size: 14 residues. With V trimmed by 5 bases and J by 2 bases, 3 bases remained unmatched. The V and J genes are TRBV19 and TRBJ1-5, with 7 bases fitting TRBD1. The receptor was derived from a human donor in a cohort sampled during active COVID-19. Material: peripheral blood. The CDR3 DNA reads as TGTGCCAGTAGTTTCGGGACAGGCAATCAGCCCCAGCATTTT. Amino acids: CASSFGTGNQPQHF.